Each of the 27 T cell receptor beta chains below was sequenced from the same sample in a study of blood T cell repertoires in COVID-19. The method was immunoSEQ multiplex PCR; TCRdb's version includes in-frame clones alone and lacks a portion of them. Among under 350,000 clones listed, 70% to 90% were seen once. Sequenced material: PBMCs or T cells enriched from blood (not recorded which). The receptors come from a woman aged 40 to 50 with acute COVID-19.

This rearrangement joins TRBV11-3 to TRBJ1-1; D is unclear. Between the trimmed V and J ends, which lost 5 bases and 0 bases, there was a span of 7 bases. The CDR3 sequence is 13 residues long. Germline loops: CDR1 SGHNT, CDR2 YENEEA. For the CDR3, the DNA is TGTGCCAGCAGCGTCACAGTGAACACTGAAGCTTTCTTT. It specifies CASSVTVNTEAFF.

The V call is TRBV15, the J call TRBJ1-1; 7 bases are a match to TRBD1. The CDR3 extends over 19 amino acids. Germline values: CDR1 LNHNV, CDR2 YYDKDF (reference sequence). Trimming took 0 bases from V and 6 from J; bases not matched to a gene: 19. CDR3 in amino acids: CATSRDRGRIGQVRSEAFF. For the CDR3, the DNA is TGTGCCACCAGCAGAGATAGGGGGAGAATCGGACAGGTTCGGTCTGAAGCTTTCTTT. Full variable domain (remainder filled in from reference TRBV15 and TRBJ1-1): DAMVIQNPRYQVTQFGKPVTLSCSQTLNHNVMYWYQQKSSQAPKLLFHYYDKDFNNEADTPDNFQSRRPNTSFCFLDIRSPGLGDTAMYLCATSRDRGRIGQVRSEAFFGQGTRLTVV.

The chain recombines TRBV10-3 with TRBJ2-1; D gene unclear. This CDR3 has 11 residues. Trimming left V 7 bases short and J 10 bases short, with 11 bases between. CDR1 and CDR2 from the germline V gene are ENHRY and SYGVKD. The CDR3 sequence is CAIMEAREQFF. The DNA for the CDR3 is TGTGCCATCATGGAAGCGAGAGAGCAGTTCTTC.

The chain joins TRBV28 to TRBJ1-2, with 9 bases aligning to TRBD1. Trimming took 6 bases from V and 4 from J; bases not matched to a gene: 6. The CDR3 has 14 amino acids. Germline lookup yields CDR1 MDHEN and CDR2 SYDVKM. The CDR3: CASSPTGGGYGYTF. As DNA, the CDR3 is TGTGCCAGCAGCCCTACAGGGGGCGGCTATGGCTACACCTTC.

The rearrangement uses TRBV7-3 and TRBJ2-3; no reliable D call. Germline V gives CDR1 SGHTA, CDR2 FQGTGA. V was shortened by 5 bases and J by 6 bases, with 12 bases between the two germline ends. CDR3 size: 13 residues. The CDR3 sequence: CASSPGSWDTQYF. The CDR3 DNA sequence: TGTGCCAGCAGCCCCGGGTCATGGGATACGCAGTATTTT.

The CDR3 protein is CASSPRDRGQSTGELFF. CDR3 DNA sequence: TGTGCCAGCAGCCCCCGGGACAGGGGGCAGAGCACCGGGGAGCTGTTTTTT. This chain uses TRBV7-8 with TRBJ2-2, with 12 nucleotides matching TRBD1. The length of the CDR3 is 17 residues. Germline-derived CDR1 and CDR2 are SGHVS and FQNEAQ. V lost 5 bases to trimming and J lost 4 bases; unmatched junction nucleotides: 8.

The chain carries TRBV6-4 and TRBJ2-1, with 7 bases lining up with TRBD1. This CDR3 contains 15 residues. Germline CDR1 MRHNA, CDR2 SNTAGT. Trimming at V came to 8 bases and at J to 7 bases, leaving 14 bases not matched to a gene. The CDR3 sequence: CASSRTGTAPNEQFF. CDR3 DNA: TGTGCCAGCTCAAGAACCGGGACAGCCCCTAATGAGCAGTTCTTC.

The chain is built from TRBV6-5 and TRBJ1-5, with TRBD1 matching over 7 bases. The junction had 6 bases not matched to a gene; V was cut back by 6 bases and J by 4 bases. This CDR3 comprises 14 residues. Germline CDR1 MNHEY, CDR2 SVGAGI. The CDR3 bases are TGTGCCAGCAGCTATGGGGGACAGAATCAGCCCCAGCATTTT. Protein sequence: CASSYGGQNQPQHF.

This rearrangement joins TRBV29-1 to TRBJ2-3, with D possibly matching TRBD2 (5 bases). The CDR3 loop spans 12 amino acids. CDR1 SQVTM and CDR2 ANQGSEA come from the germline V gene. V lost 4 bases and J lost 4, with 9 bases in between. In nucleotides, the CDR3 is TGCAGCGTTGCCGTCGGGGCAGATACGCAGTATTTT. Its protein is CSVAVGADTQYF.

The chain recombines TRBV5-4 with TRBJ2-3; tentative D call: TRBD1 (6 bases). The CDR3 runs 14 residues. Germline V CDR1 and CDR2: SGHNT, YYREEE (reference sequence). The V gene lost 4 bases and the J gene lost 2 bases, with 11 bases spanning the gap. CDR3 nucleotides: TGTGCCAGCAGCCCGGACAGATACACAGATACGCAGTATTTT. Its protein product is CASSPDRYTDTQYF.

The V and J genes are TRBV10-3 and TRBJ2-1, with 8 bases identical to TRBD1. The V segment lost 6 bases and the J segment 5 bases; nucleotides outside the gene matches: 9. CDR3 length equals 15 residues. Germline V gene data show CDR1 as ENHRY and CDR2 as SYGVKD. CDR3 in amino acids: CAIRTDRGGNNEQFF. CDR3 bases: TGTGCCATCAGAACCGACAGGGGCGGCAACAATGAGCAGTTCTTC.

The CDR3 DNA reads as TGTGCCAGCAGCTGGGGAGCTAGAACCGGGGAGCTGTTTTTT. The encoded protein is CASSWGARTGELFF. The genes are TRBV7-8 and TRBJ2-2; a weak D match, TRBD2 (5 bases). Germline CDR1 SGHVS, CDR2 FQNEAQ. V was shortened by 4 bases and J by 5 bases, with 11 bases between the two germline ends. This CDR3 spans 14 amino acids.

Concerning this clone itself: A much larger clone differs from this one at a single base, so this may be a read error. The V call is TRBV20-1, the J call TRBJ1-2, with D perhaps matching TRBD1 (6 bases). Trimming stripped 3 bases from V and 9 bases from J, with 14 bases between. The CDR3 has 12 residues. From germline, CDR1 is DFQATT and CDR2 SNEGSKA (reference sequence). The CDR3, as DNA: TGCAGTGCTAGTCAGGGGATTCGTAGCTACACCTTC. This sequence encodes CSASQGIRSYTF.

This clone was detected once. The gene calls are TRBV5-4 and TRBJ2-5; 8 bases align to TRBD1. CDR3 size: 14 residues. V lost 1 base to trimming and J lost 4 bases; unmatched junction nucleotides: 3. Germline CDR1 reads SGHNT; CDR2 reads YYREEE (reference sequence). This chain's CDR3 is CASSLPGGRETQYF. The CDR3 bases are TGTGCCAGCAGCTTGCCAGGGGGCAGAGAGACCCAGTACTTC.

The CDR3: CASSGARRDRGQYSYNEQFF. For the CDR3, the DNA is TGTGCCAGCAGCGGGGCCCGAAGGGACAGGGGACAATACTCCTACAATGAGCAGTTCTTC. The gene calls are TRBV9 and TRBJ2-1, with TRBD1 matching 10 bases. Per germline, CDR1 SGDLS and CDR2 YYNGEE. The CDR3 spans 20 residues. V gave up 3 bases and J gave up 0 bases; unmatched junction bases: 15.

The J gene is TRBJ2-1, the V gene TRBV15; 7 nucleotides line up with TRBD1. With V trimmed by 1 base and J by 6 bases, 12 bases remained unmatched. Germline CDR1 and CDR2: LNHNV and YYDKDF (reference sequence). The CDR3 has 17 amino acids. The CDR3 region is CATSRVRGQFKSNEQFF. The CDR3, as DNA: TGTGCCACCAGCAGAGTAAGGGGGCAATTCAAAAGCAATGAGCAGTTCTTC.

V usage is TRBV7-9 and J usage is TRBJ1-6; tentatively, D is TRBD1 (5 bases). Trimming stripped 7 bases from V and 2 bases from J, with 15 bases between. Germline V gene sequence: CDR1 SEHNR, CDR2 FQNEAQ (reference sequence). The CDR3 is 16 residues long. CDR3 in amino acids: CASTDGGGPYNSPLHF. The CDR3 nucleotides read TGTGCCAGCACCGACGGCGGGGGTCCCTATAATTCACCCCTCCACTTT.

This clone showed up just a few times. This chain uses TRBV6-5 with TRBJ1-2, with D perhaps matching TRBD1 (5 bases). This CDR3 has 12 residues. Trimming left V 5 bases short and J 4 bases short, with 8 bases between. The germline V gene has CDR1 MNHEY and CDR2 SVGAGI. CDR3 DNA: TGTGCCAGCAGTCAGGGTCTCTATGGCTACACCTTC. It translates to CASSQGLYGYTF.

The V and J genes are TRBV6-6 and TRBJ2-7, with 7 bases that match TRBD1. This CDR3 spans 14 amino acids. Trimming at V came to 8 bases and at J to 6 bases, leaving 13 bases not matched to a gene. Germline lookup yields CDR1 MNHNY and CDR2 SVGAGI (reference sequence). The CDR3 coding sequence is TGTGCCAGCCGCTCGGACAGGCTACTGTCCGAGCAGTACTTC. As protein: CASRSDRLLSEQYF.

The V gene is TRBV27, the J gene TRBJ2-7; 7 bases are shared with TRBD1. Unmatched junction bases numbered 6, after V lost 2 bases and J lost 2 bases. The CDR3 spans 15 residues. Germline-derived CDR1 and CDR2 are MNHEY and SMNVEV (reference sequence). The CDR3 coding sequence is TGTGCCAGCAGTTTAAGAGTGGGACAGACCTACGAGCAGTACTTC. This encodes CASSLRVGQTYEQYF.

This chain uses TRBV7-2 with TRBJ1-1; no definite D call. The ends were cut back, 5 bases at V and 0 bases at J, with 16 bases in the middle. This CDR3 is built from 16 residues. The germline gives CDR1 SGHTA, CDR2 FQGNSA. The CDR3 DNA is TGTGCCAGCAGCCCTACATTAGACCGGGTGAACACTGAAGCTTTCTTT. Protein product: CASSPTLDRVNTEAFF.

V usage is TRBV27 and J usage is TRBJ2-7; 8 bases map to TRBD1. The CDR3 extends over 14 amino acids. V lost 10 bases, J lost 1 base, and 9 bases stayed unmatched. Germline values: CDR1 MNHEY, CDR2 SMNVEV (reference sequence). CDR3 in DNA: TGTGCCACCTCAAGACAGGGGTCGTCCTACGAGCAGTACTTC. Translating it yields CATSRQGSSYEQYF.

The chain joins TRBV12-3 or TRBV12-4 to TRBJ2-7; TRBD1 matches at 7 bases. This CDR3 is 13 amino acids long. The V gene end was trimmed by 3 bases and the J gene end by 3 bases; junction bases not matched to a gene: 2. This chain's CDR3 is CASSLGQLYEQYF. CDR3 nucleotide sequence: TGTGCCAGCAGTTTGGGACAGCTCTACGAGCAGTACTTC.

The chain recombines TRBV10-3 with TRBJ1-2, with D perhaps matching TRBD1 (5 bases). The CDR3 contains 18 residues. Looked up from germline, CDR1 is ENHRY and CDR2 is SYGVKD. Between the trimmed V and J ends, which lost 0 bases and 0 bases, there was a span of 17 bases. CDR3 sequence: CAISESNGKGSTNYGYTF. CDR3 coding DNA: TGTGCCATCAGTGAGTCGAATGGTAAGGGGTCGACTAACTATGGCTACACCTTC.

The V call is TRBV7-9, the J call TRBJ1-1; D gene ambiguous. The V gene lost 4 bases and the J gene lost 7 bases, with 13 bases spanning the gap. Germline V gives CDR1 SEHNR, CDR2 FQNEAQ (reference sequence). This CDR3 is built from 13 residues. CDR3 region: CASSYSSTGEAFF. The CDR3, as DNA: TGTGCCAGCAGCTACTCCTCGACGGGTGAAGCTTTCTTT.

J is TRBJ2-1 and V is TRBV6-1; 10 positions match TRBD1. Per the germline V gene, CDR1 is MNHNS and CDR2 is SASEGT. The CDR3 loop spans 13 amino acids. Losses at the gene ends were 3 bases for V and 8 bases for J; bases not matched to a gene: 1. The CDR3 here is CASSETGGDEQFF. DNA of the CDR3: TGTGCCAGCAGTGAGACAGGGGGCGATGAGCAGTTCTTC.

Here the CDR3 DNA reads TGTGCCAGCAGGGGACCGGGACAGGGAATGGGCAATCAGCCCCAGCATTTT. Amino acid sequence: CASRGPGQGMGNQPQHF. The J gene is TRBJ1-5, the V gene TRBV2; TRBD1 aligns across 9 bases. Germline-derived CDR1 and CDR2 are SNHLY and FYNNEI. The CDR3 is 17 amino acids. The V and J ends lost 6 bases and 2 bases, in that order; junction bases with no gene match: 11.